The 25 T cell receptor beta chains listed next were all sequenced from one sample in a study of blood T cells in healthy people across ages. A second PCR of about 7 to 11 cycles used a sample-barcoded 5' primer and a J-beta primer mix. MiXCR was run by TCRdb on the 5' RACE reads, yielding one entry per CDR3 protein. This table holds 650,000 to 1,000,000 distinct CDR3 sequences, about 34% found once. Sample: blood. These receptor sequences come from a man between 18 and 29 years old in good health.

This clonotype was detected ten times or more. This chain uses TRBV24-1 with TRBJ2-3; D unclear. Looked up from germline, CDR1 is KGHDR and CDR2 is SFDVKD. Trimming stripped 4 bases from V and 2 bases from J, with 9 bases between. The length of the CDR3 is 14 residues. CDR3 nucleotides: TGTGCCACCAGTGACGGATCGCCCACAGATACGCAGTATTTT. Protein sequence: CATSDGSPTDTQYF.

The chain links TRBV7-2 to TRBJ2-3, with 8 bases matching TRBD1. CDR1 is SGHTA and CDR2 is FQGNSA in the germline V gene. This CDR3 spans 17 amino acids. The V and J ends lost 4 bases and 1 base, in that order; junction bases with no gene match: 10. The CDR3 DNA reads TGTGCCAGCAGCTCGGGACAGGTAGTTCAACGCACAGATACGCAGTATTTT. Its translation: CASSSGQVVQRTDTQYF.

The chain joins TRBV12-3 or TRBV12-4 to TRBJ2-6, with no clear D. The CDR3 length is 13 residues. V was trimmed by 10 bases and J by 0 bases, leaving 7 bases between them. Here the CDR3 reads CATVNSGANVLTF. CDR3 sequence (DNA): TGTGCCACCGTGAACTCTGGGGCCAACGTCCTGACTTTC.

The V gene is TRBV7-9, the J gene TRBJ2-7; 7 nucleotides agree with TRBD1. There are 16 residues in the CDR3. Germline V gene data show CDR1 as SEHNR and CDR2 as FQNEAQ (reference sequence). V shed 1 base, J shed 2 bases, and the junction held 8 bases outside the gene matches. CDR3 nucleotides: TGTGCCAGCAGCTTAGGGACAGGAAGGTTCCCCTACGAGCAGTACTTC. The encoded protein is CASSLGTGRFPYEQYF.

V usage is TRBV6-2 or TRBV6-3 and J usage is TRBJ1-2, with 7 bases identical to TRBD1. Germline V gene lookup returns CDR1 MNHEY and CDR2 SVGEGT. Trimming at V came to 8 bases and at J to 4 bases, leaving 13 bases not matched to a gene. This CDR3 region has 15 residues. This CDR3 reads CASAKPGTAPYGYTF. The CDR3 DNA follows: TGTGCCAGCGCAAAGCCTGGGACAGCTCCCTATGGCTACACCTTC.

This clonotype was counted a few times. The chain employs TRBV20-1 and TRBJ2-1; the D call may be TRBD1 or TRBD2 (6 bases each). V was clipped by 4 bases and J by 4 bases, with 17 bases between them. Germline V lookup: CDR1 DFQATT, CDR2 SNEGSKA (reference sequence). The CDR3 sequence is 15 residues long. The CDR3 bases are TGCAGTGCTATTCACAGTCCGGGGGCGTACAATGAGCAGTTCTTC. Encoded protein: CSAIHSPGAYNEQFF.

The rearrangement uses TRBV7-2 and TRBJ2-7; D is unresolved. Trimming removed 4 bases at V and 2 bases at J, with 9 bases between. Per germline, CDR1 SGHTA and CDR2 FQGNSA. CDR3 length: 13 residues. The CDR3 reads CASSSQQTYEQYF. DNA of the CDR3: TGTGCCAGCAGCTCCCAGCAAACCTACGAGCAGTACTTC.

This clonotype was counted between two and nine times. V and J are TRBV27 and TRBJ2-3; TRBD1 aligns across 7 bases. Unmatched junction bases numbered 9, after V lost 4 bases and J lost 2 bases. Germline V gives CDR1 MNHEY, CDR2 SMNVEV (reference sequence). The CDR3 is 16 residues long. The CDR3 DNA follows: TGTGCCAGCAGTTCGAGACAGGGAGCGCTCACAGATACGCAGTATTTT. This sequence encodes CASSSRQGALTDTQYF.

This clonotype was seen a few times. The V call is TRBV20-1, the J call TRBJ2-7; 10 bases match TRBD1. V shed 2 bases and J 6 bases; nucleotides not matched to a gene: 7. CDR3 length: 14 residues. Per germline, CDR1 DFQATT and CDR2 SNEGSKA (reference sequence). The CDR3 reads CSARSRQGAGEQYF. The CDR3 region has the DNA TGCAGTGCTAGATCGAGACAGGGGGCGGGCGAGCAGTACTTC.

This clonotype came up a few times. The gene calls are TRBV12-3 or TRBV12-4 and TRBJ2-1; 10 bases line up with TRBD2. The last part of the DNA fits TRBJ2-7 better; the J call may be wrong. This CDR3 spans 15 amino acids. The DNA of the CDR3 is TGTGCCAGCAGTCCAACTAGCGGGGCCTACAATGAGCAGTACTTC. The encoded protein is CASSPTSGAYNEQYF.

This clonotype was recorded a few times. The genes are TRBV5-1 and TRBJ2-7, with D perhaps given as TRBD1 or TRBD2 (5 bases each). There are 15 residues in the CDR3. Germline V CDR1 and CDR2: SGHRS, YFSETQ. The ends were cut back, 4 bases at V and 1 base at J, with 15 bases in the middle. CDR3 amino acids: CASSPDRGGSYEQYF. CDR3 in DNA: TGCGCCAGCAGCCCTGATCGTGGGGGATCCTACGAGCAGTACTTC. Together with reference TRBV5-1 and TRBJ2-7, the CDR3 gives the full variable domain: KAGVTQTPRYLIKTRGQQVTLSCSPISGHRSVSWYQQTPGQGLQFLFEYFSETQRNKGNFPGRFSGRQFSNSRSEMNVSTLELGDSALYLCASSPDRGGSYEQYFGPGTRLTVT.

This clonotype was seen a handful of times. This chain links TRBV6-5 with TRBJ1-5; D is uncertain. In germline, CDR1 is MNHEY, CDR2 SVGAGI. V gave up 6 bases and J gave up 6 bases, with 12 bases separating them. The CDR3 covers 13 residues. For the CDR3, the DNA is TGTGCCAGCAGGAACGATTGGGCTCAGCCCCAGCATTTT. This translates into CASRNDWAQPQHF.

This clonotype has a handful of counts. The genes are TRBV2 and TRBJ2-1; no clear D gene. Germline V gene sequence: CDR1 SNHLY, CDR2 FYNNEI. With 7 bases removed from V and 5 bases from J, the gap between germline ends came to 12 bases. The CDR3 contains 13 residues. Here the CDR3 reads CASIGLVDNEQFF. The DNA of the CDR3 is TGTGCCAGCATAGGCCTAGTAGACAATGAGCAGTTCTTC.

This clonotype was counted many times. The chain recombines TRBV11-1 with TRBJ2-3, with 11 nucleotides matching TRBD2. The ends lost 6 bases at V and 5 bases at J; junction bases unmatched: 10. Germline V gene data show CDR1 as SGHAT and CDR2 as FQDESV (reference sequence). This CDR3 region has 16 residues. CDR3 in amino acids: CASRLSRLAGKDTQYF. Here the CDR3 DNA reads TGTGCCAGCAGACTGTCGCGACTAGCGGGGAAAGATACGCAGTATTTT.

A few counts support this clonotype. A much larger clone sits a single nucleotide away, making a read error possible. The chain links TRBV5-1 to TRBJ2-3, with TRBD1 as a possible D gene (6 bases). This CDR3 is built from 14 residues. The ends were cut back, 5 bases at V and 5 bases at J, with 15 bases in the middle. Germline-derived CDR1 and CDR2 are SGHRS and YFSETQ. The CDR3 DNA sequence: TGCGCCAGCAGTGATGGACAGACGCTAGATACGCAGTATTTT. Translating it yields CASSDGQTLDTQYF.

This clonotype was counted many times. The V gene is TRBV12-3 or TRBV12-4, the J gene TRBJ1-5; no definite D call. V was trimmed by 0 bases and J by 6 bases, leaving 15 bases between them. This CDR3 is built from 16 residues. CDR3: CASSLALTPFGQPQHF. CDR3 bases: TGTGCCAGCAGTTTAGCGCTAACTCCTTTCGGTCAGCCCCAGCATTTT.

The sample holds a few counts of this clonotype. The CDR3 region has the DNA TGTGCCAGCACCATACAGGCCGGGACTATCAAAGAGACCCAGTACTTC. Amino acid sequence: CASTIQAGTIKETQYF. This chain uses TRBV2 with TRBJ2-5, with 7 bases aligning to TRBD2. CDR1 is SNHLY and CDR2 is FYNNEI in the germline V gene. CDR3 length: 16 residues. The junction had 14 bases not matched to a gene; V was cut back by 7 bases and J by 3 bases.

The J gene is TRBJ2-1, the V gene TRBV3-1, with D tentatively TRBD1 (6 bases). The CDR3 extends over 15 amino acids. The germline V and J ends were trimmed by 2 bases and 2 bases, with 10 bases remaining between them. Germline-derived CDR1 and CDR2 are LGHDT and YNNKEL (reference sequence). The CDR3 DNA reads TGTGCCAGCAGCCAAACGGGACAAGCCTACAATGAGCAGTTCTTC. It translates to CASSQTGQAYNEQFF.

The chain is built from TRBV30 and TRBJ2-2; no firm D call. The CDR3 sequence is 12 residues long. Germline V gene lookup returns CDR1 GTSNPN and CDR2 SVGIG (reference sequence). V was cut by 3 bases and J by 5 bases, with 7 bases left in between. The CDR3 DNA sequence: TGTGCCTGGAGACCCCAGACCGGGGAGCTGTTTTTT. Translated: CAWRPQTGELFF.

Concerning this clonotype itself: Being one base from a much bigger clone, this may be a read error. The V gene is TRBV12-3 or TRBV12-4, the J gene TRBJ2-5; 9 bases map to TRBD1. The J call could be wrong; TRBJ2-1 is a better fit for the DNA end. The CDR3 spans 15 residues. Written as DNA, the CDR3 is TGTGCCAGCAGTTTGGGACAGGGCGGGCAAGAGACCCAGTTCTTC. It encodes CASSLGQGGQETQFF.

This clonotype was recorded once. The chain recombines TRBV5-6 with TRBJ1-1, with TRBD1 matching 7 bases. Trimming removed 0 bases from V and 5 bases from J; junction bases left unmatched: 7. Germline V gene sequence: CDR1 SGHDT, CDR2 YYEEEE. This CDR3 is 15 amino acids long. As DNA, the CDR3 is TGTGCCAGCAGCTTGGGAGGCAGGGGGACAACTGAAGCTTTCTTT. This sequence encodes CASSLGGRGTTEAFF. The entire variable domain, with the rest obtained from reference TRBV5-6 and TRBJ1-1, is as follows: DAGVTQSPTHLIKTRGQQVTLRCSPKSGHDTVSWYQQALGQGPQFIFQYYEEEERQRGNFPDRFSGHQFPNYSSELNVNALLLGDSALYLCASSLGGRGTTEAFFGQGTRLTVV.

V gene TRBV20-1 combines with J gene TRBJ1-3; D is ambiguous. From germline, CDR1 is DFQATT and CDR2 SNEGSKA (reference sequence). This CDR3 region has 13 residues. Between the trimmed V and J ends, which lost 0 bases and 9 bases, there was a span of 12 bases. The CDR3 is CSARDMASGTIYF. The CDR3 DNA follows: TGCAGTGCTAGAGATATGGCCTCCGGCACCATATATTTT.

This chain links TRBV12-3 or TRBV12-4 with TRBJ2-3; D remains unclear. The CDR3 contains 14 residues. Trimming pared 5 bases from V and 0 bases from J, leaving 9 bases between. The CDR3 bases are TGTGCCAGCAGTGCTGCTTTTAGCACAGATACGCAGTATTTT. This codes for CASSAAFSTDTQYF.

Of note for this clonotype: A much larger clone lies a single base off, so this may be a read error. The chain recombines TRBV4-3 with TRBJ2-1; unclear D gene. Judging by the DNA end, TRBJ2-7 fits better; the J call may be wrong. The CDR3 has 17 amino acids. In germline, CDR1 is LGHNA, CDR2 YSLEER. Written as DNA, the CDR3 is TGCGCCAGCAGCCAAGATCCCGTTCCAGACTCCTACAATGAGCAGTACTTC. This translates into CASSQDPVPDSYNEQYF.

This clonotype was detected a few times. The chain carries TRBV4-3 and TRBJ1-6; 11 nucleotides line up with TRBD1. Germline values: CDR1 LGHNA, CDR2 YSLEER. There are 18 residues in the CDR3. V dropped 3 bases and J dropped 6; count of bases not matched to a gene: 10. DNA for the CDR3: TGCGCCAGCAGCCATAGCTGGGGACAGGGGGGACTTAATTCACCCCTCCACTTT. This translates into CASSHSWGQGGLNSPLHF.